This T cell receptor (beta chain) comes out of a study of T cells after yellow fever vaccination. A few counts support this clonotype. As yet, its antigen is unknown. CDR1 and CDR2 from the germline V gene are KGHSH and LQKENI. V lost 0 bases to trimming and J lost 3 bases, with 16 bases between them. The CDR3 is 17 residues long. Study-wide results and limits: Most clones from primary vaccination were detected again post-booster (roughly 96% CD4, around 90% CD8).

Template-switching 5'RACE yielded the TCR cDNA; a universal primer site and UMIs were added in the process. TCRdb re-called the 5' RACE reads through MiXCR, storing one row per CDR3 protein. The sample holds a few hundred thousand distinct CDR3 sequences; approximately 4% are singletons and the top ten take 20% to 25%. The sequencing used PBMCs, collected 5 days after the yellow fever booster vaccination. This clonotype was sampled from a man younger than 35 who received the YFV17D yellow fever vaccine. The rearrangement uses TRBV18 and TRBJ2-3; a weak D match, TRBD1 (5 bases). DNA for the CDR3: TGTGCCAGCTCACCACCGAAGGAAAGGGGAATAACAGATACGCAGTATTTT. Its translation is CASSPPKERGITDTQYF.